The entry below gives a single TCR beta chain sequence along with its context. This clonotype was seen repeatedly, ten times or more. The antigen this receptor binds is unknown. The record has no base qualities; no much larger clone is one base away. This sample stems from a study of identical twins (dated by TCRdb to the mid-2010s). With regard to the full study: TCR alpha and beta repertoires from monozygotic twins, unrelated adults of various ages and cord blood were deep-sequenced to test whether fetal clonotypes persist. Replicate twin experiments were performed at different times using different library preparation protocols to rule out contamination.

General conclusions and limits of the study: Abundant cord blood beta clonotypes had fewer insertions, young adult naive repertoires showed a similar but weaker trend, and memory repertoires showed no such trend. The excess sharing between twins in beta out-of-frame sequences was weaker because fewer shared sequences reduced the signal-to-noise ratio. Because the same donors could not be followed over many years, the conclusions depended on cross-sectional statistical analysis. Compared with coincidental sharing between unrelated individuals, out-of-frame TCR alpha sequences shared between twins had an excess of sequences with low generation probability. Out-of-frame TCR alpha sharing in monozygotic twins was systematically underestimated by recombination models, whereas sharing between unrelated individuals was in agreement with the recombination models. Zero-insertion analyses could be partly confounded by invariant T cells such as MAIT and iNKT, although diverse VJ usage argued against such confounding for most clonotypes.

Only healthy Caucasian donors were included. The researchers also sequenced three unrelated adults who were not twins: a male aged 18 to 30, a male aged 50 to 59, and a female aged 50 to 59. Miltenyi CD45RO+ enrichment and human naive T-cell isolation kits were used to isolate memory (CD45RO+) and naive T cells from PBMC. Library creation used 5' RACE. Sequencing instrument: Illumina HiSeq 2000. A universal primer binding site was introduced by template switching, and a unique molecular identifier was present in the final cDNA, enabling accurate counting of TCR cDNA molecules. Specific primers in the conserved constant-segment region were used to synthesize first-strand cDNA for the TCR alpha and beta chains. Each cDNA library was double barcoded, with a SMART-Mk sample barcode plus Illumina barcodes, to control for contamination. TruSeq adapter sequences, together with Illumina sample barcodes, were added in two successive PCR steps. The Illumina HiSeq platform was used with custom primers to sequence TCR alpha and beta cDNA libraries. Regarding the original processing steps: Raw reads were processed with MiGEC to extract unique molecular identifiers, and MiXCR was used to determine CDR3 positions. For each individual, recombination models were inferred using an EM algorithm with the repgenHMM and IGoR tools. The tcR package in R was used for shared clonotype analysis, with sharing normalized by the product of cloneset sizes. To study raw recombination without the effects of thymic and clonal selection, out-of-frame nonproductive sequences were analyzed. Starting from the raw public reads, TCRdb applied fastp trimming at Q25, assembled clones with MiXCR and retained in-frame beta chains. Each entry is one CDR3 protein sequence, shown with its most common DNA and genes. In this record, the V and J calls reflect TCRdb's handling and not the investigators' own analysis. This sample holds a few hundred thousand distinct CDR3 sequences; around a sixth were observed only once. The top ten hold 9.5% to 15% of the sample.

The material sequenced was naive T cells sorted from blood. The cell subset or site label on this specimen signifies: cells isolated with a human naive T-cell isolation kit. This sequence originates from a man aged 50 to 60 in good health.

CDR3 sequence: CASSLGPPGESETQYF. The DNA reads TGTGCCAGCAGTTTAGGCCCCCCAGGGGAGTCAGAGACCCAGTACTTC. The V and J genes are TRBV12-3 or TRBV12-4 and TRBJ2-5; possibly the D gene is TRBD1, per 6 matching bases. V is pared back by 1 base and J by 4 bases, with 16 bases lying between the germline termini. Reading from cysteine to phenylalanine, the CDR3 counts 16 amino acids. Only CDR3 DNA is held: 48 bases, read in frame from base 1.